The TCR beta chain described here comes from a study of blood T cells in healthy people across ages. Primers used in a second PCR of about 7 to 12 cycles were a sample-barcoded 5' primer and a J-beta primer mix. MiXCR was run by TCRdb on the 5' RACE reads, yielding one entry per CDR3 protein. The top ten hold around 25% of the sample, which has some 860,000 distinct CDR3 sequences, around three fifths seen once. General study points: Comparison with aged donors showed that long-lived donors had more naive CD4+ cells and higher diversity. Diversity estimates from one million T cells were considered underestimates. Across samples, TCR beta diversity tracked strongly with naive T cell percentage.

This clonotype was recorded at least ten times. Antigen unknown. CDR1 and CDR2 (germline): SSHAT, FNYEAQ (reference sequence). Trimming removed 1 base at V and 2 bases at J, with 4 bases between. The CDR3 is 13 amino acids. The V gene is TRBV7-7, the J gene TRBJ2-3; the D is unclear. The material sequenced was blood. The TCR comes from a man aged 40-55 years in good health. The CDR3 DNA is TGTGCCAGCAGCTTAGACTTCACAGATACGCAGTATTTT. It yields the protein CASSLDFTDTQYF.